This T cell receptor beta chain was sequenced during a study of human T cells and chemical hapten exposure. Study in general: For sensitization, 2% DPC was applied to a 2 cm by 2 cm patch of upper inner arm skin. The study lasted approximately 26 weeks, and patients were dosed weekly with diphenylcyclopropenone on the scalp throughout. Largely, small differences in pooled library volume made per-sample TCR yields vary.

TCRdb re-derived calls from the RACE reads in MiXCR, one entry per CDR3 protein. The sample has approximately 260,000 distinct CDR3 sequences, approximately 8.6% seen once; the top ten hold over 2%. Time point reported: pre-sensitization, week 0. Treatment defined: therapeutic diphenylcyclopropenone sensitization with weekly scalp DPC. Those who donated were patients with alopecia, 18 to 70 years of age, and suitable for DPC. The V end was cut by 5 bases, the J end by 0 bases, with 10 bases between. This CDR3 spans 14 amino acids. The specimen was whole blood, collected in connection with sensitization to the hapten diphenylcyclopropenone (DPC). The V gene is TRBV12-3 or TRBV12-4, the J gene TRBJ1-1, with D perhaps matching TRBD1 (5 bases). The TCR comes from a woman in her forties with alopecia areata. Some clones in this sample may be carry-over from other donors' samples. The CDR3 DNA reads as TGTGCCAGCAGTACAGGCTATATGAACACTGAAGCTTTCTTT. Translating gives CASSTGYMNTEAFF.